Following are 16 T cell receptor beta chains from one sample sequenced in a study of breast tumors, draining lymph nodes, adjacent tissues. Using its own MiXCR run on the multiplex PCR reads, TCRdb lists one record per CDR3 protein. The sample lists 45,000 to 60,000 distinct CDR3 sequences, approximately 22% occurring once. The source material was breast tumor tissue. The receptors come from a female donor with breast cancer. Some clones in this sample may be carry-over from other donors' samples.

The sample holds many counts of this clonotype. V usage is TRBV7-9 and J usage is TRBJ1-4; D is possibly TRBD1 (6 bases). V lost 1 base and J 7 bases, leaving 19 bases between the germline ends. CDR3 length: 17 amino acids. Germline V gene data show CDR1 as SEHNR and CDR2 as FQNEAQ (reference sequence). Written as DNA, the CDR3 is TGTGCCAGCAGCTTAGGCACAACAGGGATGAGTTCTGAAAAACTGTTTTTT. It yields the protein CASSLGTTGMSSEKLFF.

This clonotype appeared many times. V and J are TRBV4-2 and TRBJ1-5; D possibly corresponds to TRBD1 (6 bases). Germline lookup yields CDR1 LGHNA and CDR2 YNFKEQ. Trimming stripped 0 bases from V and 3 bases from J, with 12 bases between. The CDR3 has 16 residues. This chain's CDR3 is CASSQERGAVNQPQHF. CDR3 nucleotide sequence: TGTGCCAGCAGCCAAGAAAGGGGGGCAGTCAATCAGCCCCAGCATTTT.

The V and J genes are TRBV2 and TRBJ2-5, with D perhaps matching TRBD1 (5 bases). There are 16 residues in the CDR3. Germline V lookup: CDR1 SNHLY, CDR2 FYNNEI. V lost 6 bases and J lost 1, with 18 bases in between. The CDR3 DNA is TGTGCCAGCAGGAGGACAACCTCCCTGGCCCAAGAGACCCAGTACTTC. Its translation is CASRRTTSLAQETQYF.

This clonotype was seen repeatedly, ten times or more. The rearrangement joins TRBV5-1 to TRBJ2-5; TRBD1 matches 8 bases. The CDR3 spans 16 residues. CDR1 SGHRS and CDR2 YFSETQ come from the germline V gene. V lost 4 bases and J lost 2; bases outside the gene matches: 10. The DNA for the CDR3 is TGCGCCAGCAGCCGAGGCGGGACAGGCCATCAAGAGACCCAGTACTTC. Protein: CASSRGGTGHQETQYF.

This clonotype was counted many times. The V gene is TRBV20-1, the J gene TRBJ2-7, with D uncertain. This CDR3 comprises 13 residues. The germline V gene encodes CDR1 DFQATT and CDR2 SNEGSKA (reference sequence). The ends were cut back, 5 bases at V and 0 bases at J, with 11 bases in the middle. The CDR3 reads CSALLFSSYEQYF. DNA for the CDR3: TGCAGTGCTCTTCTCTTTAGCTCCTACGAGCAGTACTTC.

This chain connects TRBV6-2 or TRBV6-3 to TRBJ2-7; TRBD2 is a possible D gene (6 bases). The V gene lost 4 bases and the J gene lost 5 bases, with 15 bases spanning the gap. CDR3 length: 14 residues. Germline-derived CDR1 and CDR2 are MNHEY and SVGEGT. The CDR3 DNA reads as TGTGCCAGCAGTTTGGGCGGGAAGGCCCACGAGCAGTACTTC. It codes for CASSLGGKAHEQYF.

The chain is built from TRBV10-1 and TRBJ2-1, with 15 bases fitting TRBD2. The CDR3 loop spans 15 amino acids. The junction had 0 bases not matched to a gene; V was cut back by 2 bases and J by 7 bases. Germline V gene data show CDR1 as WNHNN and CDR2 as SYGVQD (reference sequence). CDR3 sequence reads: CASSEGTSGRNEQFF. CDR3 sequence (DNA): TGCGCCAGCAGTGAGGGGACTAGCGGGAGGAATGAGCAGTTCTTC.

Points on this clonotype: This may come from a read error, since a much larger clone is one base off. The rearrangement joins TRBV7-2 to TRBJ2-5; 9 bases are a match to TRBD1. The CDR3 has 15 amino acids. Germline CDR1 and CDR2: SGHTA and FQGNSA. J was trimmed by 1 base and V by 6 bases; bases with no gene match: 6. This chain's CDR3 is CTSRSRDRVQETQYF. The CDR3 nucleotides read TGTACCAGCAGATCCCGGGACAGGGTCCAAGAGACCCAGTACTTC.

The table lists this clonotype with many counts. The CDR3 coding sequence is TGTGCCAGTAGTAGGGGACTAGCGGGAGGGTCCTACAATGAGCAGTTCTTC. Protein: CASSRGLAGGSYNEQFF. The rearrangement joins TRBV19 to TRBJ2-1; 16 bases are shared with TRBD2. Germline lookup yields CDR1 LNHDA and CDR2 SQIVND (reference sequence). V was pared by 4 bases and J by 1 base, with 1 base of the junction left unmatched. The CDR3 loop spans 17 amino acids.

The rearrangement links TRBV9 to TRBJ2-5; D unclear. Germline values: CDR1 SGDLS, CDR2 YYNGEE. This CDR3 spans 16 amino acids. V lost 3 bases to trimming and J lost 1 base, with 16 bases between them. CDR3 loop: CASSAHPTVGQETQYF. The CDR3 DNA follows: TGTGCCAGCAGCGCCCATCCCACGGTGGGCCAAGAGACCCAGTACTTC. The complete variable domain, with remaining parts taken from reference TRBV9 and TRBJ2-5, reads DSGVTQTPKHLITATGQRVTLRCSPRSGDLSVYWYQQSLDQGLQFLIQYYNGEERAKGNILERFSAQQFPDLHSELNLSSLELGDSALYFCASSAHPTVGQETQYFGPGTRLLVL.

This clonotype was observed once. A read error may account for a junction end that differs from germline. The chain is built from TRBV6-1 and TRBJ2-7; weak D call: TRBD1 (6 bases). The CDR3 runs 11 residues. The germline CDR1 and CDR2 sequences are MNHNS and SASEGT. CDR3 in amino acids: CASSGDTGFAF. CDR3 sequence (DNA): TGTGCCAGCAGTGGGGACACGGGGTTTGCTTTC.

The gene calls are TRBV18 and TRBJ2-1, with 9 bases aligning to TRBD2. The length of the CDR3 is 15 residues. The trim removed 0 bases at V and 9 bases at J, leaving 6 bases unmatched. The V gene's germline CDR1 is KGHSH and CDR2 LQKENI. CDR3 region: CASSPPLRGGGEQFF. CDR3 DNA sequence: TGTGCCAGCTCACCACCGTTGCGGGGGGGCGGTGAGCAGTTCTTC. Filled out from reference TRBV18 and TRBJ2-1, the complete variable domain reads NAGVMQNPRHLVRRRGQEARLRCSPMKGHSHVYWYRQLPEEGLKFMVYLQKENIIDESGMPKERFSAEFPKEGPSILRIQQVVRGDSAAYFCASSPPLRGGGEQFFGPGTRLTVL.

This clonotype has only a few counts. Given a much more abundant clone one base away, this may be a read error. The chain carries TRBV20-1 and TRBJ2-5, with TRBD2 matching over 7 bases. Looked up from germline, CDR1 is DFQATT and CDR2 is SNEGSKA (reference sequence). The V gene end was trimmed by 0 bases and the J gene end by 4 bases; junction bases not matched to a gene: 11. The CDR3 totals 16 residues. The CDR3 protein is CSARDQSGGSPETQYF. CDR3 DNA sequence: TGCAGTGCTAGAGATCAATCGGGGGGATCCCCAGAGACCCAGTACTTC.

This rearrangement joins TRBV15 to TRBJ2-5, with a possible D match to TRBD1 (5 bases). The V gene lost 5 bases and the J gene lost 5 bases, with 9 bases spanning the gap. This CDR3 has 12 amino acids. Per the germline V gene, CDR1 is LNHNV and CDR2 is YYDKDF (reference sequence). The CDR3 protein is CATSGARETQYF. The CDR3 DNA is TGTGCCACCAGCGGGGCGCGGGAGACCCAGTACTTC.

V is TRBV5-4 and J is TRBJ2-4; 13 positions agree with TRBD2. The CDR3 is 16 amino acids. Germline V gene sequence: CDR1 SGHNT, CDR2 YYREEE (reference sequence). Trimming removed 1 base from V and 8 bases from J; junction bases left unmatched: 6. DNA for the CDR3: TGTGCCAGCAGCTTGAGACTAGCGGGGGGCGTATACATTCAGTACTTC. It is translated as CASSLRLAGGVYIQYF.

The gene calls are TRBV10-3 and TRBJ2-3, with D possibly being TRBD1 or TRBD2 (6 bases each). Germline V CDR1 and CDR2: ENHRY, SYGVKD. Trimming removed 4 bases at V and 6 bases at J, with 14 bases between. This CDR3 contains 14 residues. CDR3 sequence reads: CAISGTGRFDTQYF. For the CDR3, the DNA is TGTGCCATCAGTGGTACAGGGAGGTTCGATACGCAGTATTTT.